What follows is one T cell receptor beta chain and its context. Its antigen is currently unknown. The data were obtained in a study of vaccination effects on CD4 cells after COVID-19. Study information: The second dose preceded post-vaccine samples by a median of 72 days.

Repertoires were generated with immunoSEQ multiplex PCR, while TCRdb's copy carries only in-frame clones and drops some. The top ten hold just under 2% of the sample, which has roughly 55,000 clones, 78% seen once. Trimming took off 3 bases at V and 8 bases at J, with 13 bases between the two ends. CDR1 and CDR2 (germline): LGHDT, YNNKEL (reference sequence). This CDR3 is built from 14 residues. CD4+ T cells specific for antigen were expanded with viral peptide pools by the ViraFEST assay before sequencing. The culture ran for approximately nine days before CD4+ T cells were isolated. Two doses of either BNT162b2 or mRNA-1273 were given to each participant. Wells each received 1.5 million to 2.5 million PBMC, cultured with about 10 IU/ml IL-2 and 8.5 to 10 ug/ml peptides. IL-2 medium took the place of half the medium on both days 3 and 7.

The origin of this receptor is a human donor who received a COVID-19 vaccine. V and J are TRBV3-1 (or the pseudogene TRBV3-2) and TRBJ1-4, with D maybe TRBD1 (6 bases). Sequences were derived from CD4+ T cells from PBMCs cultured with HCoV-OC43 spike peptides, sampled after COVID-19 vaccination. Subset denoted: HCoV-OC43 spike overlapping peptide pool stimulation. The DNA for the CDR3 is TGTGCCAGCAGCCATGGGGGCGGCGAGGAAAAACTGTTTTTT. Amino acid sequence: CASSHGGGEEKLFF.